The entry that follows covers one TCR beta chain sequence. Those who participated ranged in age from about 18 to 89 years and resided in 24 US areas. The source of the sample is a study of blood T cell repertoires in COVID-19. Across the whole study: Sources were T cells, B-cell-depleted T cells, or PBMCs; the material itself was cDNA or gDNA.

The authors' processing: Reference gene primer amplification gave estimated nucleated cell counts. Only in-frame clones appear in the TCRdb table, and some are missing; sequencing was by immunoSEQ multiplex PCR. From that table come the V and J calls and clone size; the DNA was used to work out D and trimming. The table has about 250,000 clones, just under 90% seen once; the top ten hold approximately 4.3%. The CDR3 is 15 residues long. The V gene end was trimmed by 3 bases and the J gene end by 9 bases; junction bases not matched to a gene: 6. Germline loops: CDR1 KGHSH, CDR2 LQKENI. Sequenced input: PBMCs or T cells enriched from blood (not recorded which). The rearrangement links TRBV18 to TRBJ2-1, with TRBD2 identical over 12 bases. The sequence was obtained from a woman in her thirties with acute COVID-19. The CDR3 DNA is TGTGCCAGCTCACCTGTGCTAGCGGGGGGGAGTGAGCAGTTCTTC. Translated: CASSPVLAGGSEQFF.